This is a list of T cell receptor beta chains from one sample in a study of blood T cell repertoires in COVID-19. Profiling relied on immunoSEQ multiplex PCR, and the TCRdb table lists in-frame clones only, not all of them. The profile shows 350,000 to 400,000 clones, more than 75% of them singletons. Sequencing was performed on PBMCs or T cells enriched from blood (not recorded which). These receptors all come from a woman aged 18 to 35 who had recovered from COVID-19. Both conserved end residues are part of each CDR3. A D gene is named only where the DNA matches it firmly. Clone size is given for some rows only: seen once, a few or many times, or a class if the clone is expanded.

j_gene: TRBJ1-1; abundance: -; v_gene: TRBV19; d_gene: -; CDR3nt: TGTGCCAGTAGTATAGCCCAGGGATGGGGTTTCTTT; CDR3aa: CASSIAQGWGFF
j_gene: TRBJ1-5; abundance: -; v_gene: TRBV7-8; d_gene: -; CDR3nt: TGTGCCAGCAGCTTAGTAGGGGGATGGGGTCAGCCCCAGCATTTT; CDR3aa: CASSLVGGWGQPQHF
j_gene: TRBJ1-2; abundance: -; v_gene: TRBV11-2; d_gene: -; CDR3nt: TGTGCCAGCAGCTTAGATTCCAGGGATAGTAACTATGGCTACACCTTC; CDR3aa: CASSLDSRDSNYGYTF
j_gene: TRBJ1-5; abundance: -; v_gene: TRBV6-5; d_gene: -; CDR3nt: TGTGCCAGCAGTACACGTGAGGGGGGCAATCAGCCCCAGCATTTT; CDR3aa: CASSTREGGNQPQHF
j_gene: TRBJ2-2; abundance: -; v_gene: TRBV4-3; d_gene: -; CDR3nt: TGCGCCAGCAGCCGACGGGACTCTTTCACCGGGGAGCTGTTTTTT; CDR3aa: CASSRRDSFTGELFF
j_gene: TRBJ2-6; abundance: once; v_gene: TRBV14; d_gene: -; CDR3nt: TGTGCCAGCAGCCCGTCTGGGGCCAACGTCCTGACTTTC; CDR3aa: CASSPSGANVLTF
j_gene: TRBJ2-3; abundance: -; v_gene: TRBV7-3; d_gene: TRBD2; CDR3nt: TGTGCCAGCAGCCCCCTGCCGGGGGGTACGCAGTATTTT; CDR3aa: CASSPLPGGTQYF
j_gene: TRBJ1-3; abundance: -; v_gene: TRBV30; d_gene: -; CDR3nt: TGTGCCTGGGGGCGAATCGGGTCTGAAAGAGGAAACACCATATATTTT; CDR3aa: CAWGRIGSERGNTIYF
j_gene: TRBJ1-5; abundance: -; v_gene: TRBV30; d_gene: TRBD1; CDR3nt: TGTGCGTCGGACAGGGGGAACAATCAGCCCCAGCATTTT; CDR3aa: CASDRGNNQPQHF
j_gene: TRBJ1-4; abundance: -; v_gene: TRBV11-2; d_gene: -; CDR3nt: TGTGCCAGCAGCCCAGCGGAAGAAAAACTGTTTTTT; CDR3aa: CASSPAEEKLFF
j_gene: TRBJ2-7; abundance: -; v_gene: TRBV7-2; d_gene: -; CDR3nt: TGTGCCAGCAGCCTACGATCCGCGGCAGGGGGGACCTACGAGCAGTACTTC; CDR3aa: CASSLRSAAGGTYEQYF
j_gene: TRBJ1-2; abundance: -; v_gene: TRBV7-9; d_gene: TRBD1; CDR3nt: TGTGCCAGTAACCCCGACAGGGGTGGCTACACCTTC; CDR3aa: CASNPDRGGYTF
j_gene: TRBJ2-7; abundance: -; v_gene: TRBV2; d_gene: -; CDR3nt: TGTGCCAGCAGTGACTCCCCACGGGACTACGAGCAGTACTTC; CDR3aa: CASSDSPRDYEQYF
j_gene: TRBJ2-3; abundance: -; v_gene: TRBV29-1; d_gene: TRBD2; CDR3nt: TGCAGCGGATCCAGGACTAGCGGGAGCACAGATACGCAGTATTTT; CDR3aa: CSGSRTSGSTDTQYF
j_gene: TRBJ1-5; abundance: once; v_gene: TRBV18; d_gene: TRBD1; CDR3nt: TGTGCCAGCTCACCAGGGACAGAGGGTCAGCCCCAGCATTTT; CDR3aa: CASSPGTEGQPQHF
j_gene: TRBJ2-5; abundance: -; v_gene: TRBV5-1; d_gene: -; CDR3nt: TGCGCCAGCCACAGGGAGCAAGAGACCCAGTACTTC; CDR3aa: CASHREQETQYF
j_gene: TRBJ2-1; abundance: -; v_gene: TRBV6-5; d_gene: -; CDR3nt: TGTGCCAGCAGTTTCTATGACAGGAACAATGAGCAGTTCTTC; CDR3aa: CASSFYDRNNEQFF
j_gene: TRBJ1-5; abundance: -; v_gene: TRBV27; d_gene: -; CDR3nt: TGTGCCAGCAGTTCTAAACGCAGGGCTCAGCCCCAGCATTTT; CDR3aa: CASSSKRRAQPQHF
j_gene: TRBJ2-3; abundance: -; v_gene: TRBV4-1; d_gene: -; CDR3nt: TGCGCCAGCAGCCAAGAGGCACTAAGCACAGATACGCAGTATTTT; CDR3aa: CASSQEALSTDTQYF
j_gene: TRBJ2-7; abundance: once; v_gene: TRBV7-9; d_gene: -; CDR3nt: TGTGCCAGCAGTTCCATCTACGAGCAGTACTTC; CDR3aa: CASSSIYEQYF
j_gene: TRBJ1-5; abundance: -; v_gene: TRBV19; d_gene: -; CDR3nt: TGTGCCAGTAGCCAACAGTTCCCGGGCAATCAGCCCCAGCATTTT; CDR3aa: CASSQQFPGNQPQHF
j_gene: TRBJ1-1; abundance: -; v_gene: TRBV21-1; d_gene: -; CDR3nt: TGTGCCAGCAGCCCCAAAGGGGGGGCCTGGGAGAACACTGAAGCTTTCTTT; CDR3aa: CASSPKGGAWENTEAFF
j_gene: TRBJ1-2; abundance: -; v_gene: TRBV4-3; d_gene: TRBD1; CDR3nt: TGCGCCAGCAGCCAAGGAGGGGCAGGGGGCTTCGAAGGATATGGCTACACCTTC; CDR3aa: CASSQGGAGGFEGYGYTF
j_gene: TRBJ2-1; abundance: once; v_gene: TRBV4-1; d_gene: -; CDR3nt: TGCGCCAGCAGCCAAGTACTAGGCTCCTACAATGAGCAGTTCTTC; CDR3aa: CASSQVLGSYNEQFF